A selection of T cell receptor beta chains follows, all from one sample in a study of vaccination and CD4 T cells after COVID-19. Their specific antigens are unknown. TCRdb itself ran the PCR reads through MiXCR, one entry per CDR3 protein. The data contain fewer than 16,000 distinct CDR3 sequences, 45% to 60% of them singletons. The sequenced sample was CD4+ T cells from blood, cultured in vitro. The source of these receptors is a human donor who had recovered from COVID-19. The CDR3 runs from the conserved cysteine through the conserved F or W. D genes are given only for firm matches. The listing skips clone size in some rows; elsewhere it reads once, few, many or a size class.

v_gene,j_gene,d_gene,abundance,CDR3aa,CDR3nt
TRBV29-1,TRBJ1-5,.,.,CSVRDGNQPQHF,TGCAGCGTTCGTGATGGCAATCAGCCCCAGCATTTT
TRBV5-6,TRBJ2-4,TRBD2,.,CASSLAERTSVYF,TGTGCCAGCAGCTTGGCTGAGAGGACTAGCGTGTACTTC
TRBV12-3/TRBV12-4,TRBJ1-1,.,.,CASSSLGPRTEAFF,TGTGCCAGCAGTTCCCTGGGGCCGCGAACTGAAGCTTTCTTT
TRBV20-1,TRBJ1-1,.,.,CSARGGRRSNTEAFF,TGCAGTGCTAGAGGGGGTCGACGGAGCAACACTGAAGCTTTCTTT
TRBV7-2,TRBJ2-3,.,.,CASSLDYTDTQYF,TGTGCCAGCAGCTTAGACTACACAGATACGCAGTATTTT
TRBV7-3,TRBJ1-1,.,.,CASGVGRNTEAFF,TGTGCCAGCGGGGTCGGCAGGAACACTGAAGCTTTCTTT
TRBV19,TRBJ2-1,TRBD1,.,CASSPGWGTGGNNEQFF,TGTGCCAGTAGTCCAGGGTGGGGGACAGGGGGTAACAATGAGCAGTTCTTC
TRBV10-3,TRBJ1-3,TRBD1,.,CAIRTTGEGNTIYF,TGTGCCATCAGAACCACAGGGGAAGGAAACACCATATATTTT
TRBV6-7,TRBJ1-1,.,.,CASSYSREGGVMCDTEAFF,TGTGCCAGCAGTTACTCTCGTGAGGGAGGAGTGATGTGCGACACTGAAGCTTTCTTT
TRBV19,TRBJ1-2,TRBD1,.,CASSTLRQGTTYGYTF,TGTGCCAGTAGTACCCTACGACAGGGGACGACCTATGGCTACACCTTC
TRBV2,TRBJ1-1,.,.,CASSQRGTEAFF,TGTGCCAGCAGCCAACGGGGGACTGAAGCTTTCTTT
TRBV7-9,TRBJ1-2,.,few,CASSYGGENYGYTF,TGTGCCAGCAGCTATGGGGGAGAGAACTATGGCTACACCTTC
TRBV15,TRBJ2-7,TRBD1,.,CATSRGTGFEQYF,TGTGCCACCAGCAGAGGGACAGGGTTCGAGCAGTACTTC
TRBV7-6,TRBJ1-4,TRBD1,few,CASSSRQGTNEKLFF,TGTGCCAGCAGCTCACGACAGGGAACTAATGAAAAACTGTTTTTT
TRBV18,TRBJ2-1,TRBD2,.,CASSEREANEQFF,TGTGCCAGCTCAGAGCGGGAGGCCAATGAGCAGTTCTTC
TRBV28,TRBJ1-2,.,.,CASSLRVNYGYTF,TGTGCCAGCAGTTTGAGGGTTAACTATGGCTACACCTTC
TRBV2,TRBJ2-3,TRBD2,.,CAALLVGGAGGRGDTQYF,TGTGCCGCACTCCTCGTCGGGGGAGCGGGGGGCCGAGGAGATACGCAGTATTTT
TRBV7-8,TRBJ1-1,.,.,CASSPQGNTEAFF,TGTGCCAGCAGCCCCCAGGGGAACACTGAAGCTTTCTTT
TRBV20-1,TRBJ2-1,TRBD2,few,CSARVRLAGGNEQFF,TGCAGTGCTAGAGTAAGGCTAGCGGGGGGCAATGAGCAGTTCTTC
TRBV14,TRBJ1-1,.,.,CASSQELNTEAFF,TGTGCCAGCAGCCAGGAGCTGAACACTGAAGCTTTCTTT
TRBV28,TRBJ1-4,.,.,CASSIGGVAEKLFF,TGTGCCAGCAGCATCGGGGGGGTTGCTGAAAAACTGTTTTTT
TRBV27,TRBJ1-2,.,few,CASSHQGGPYGYTF,TGTGCCAGCAGTCACCAAGGGGGTCCCTATGGCTACACCTTC
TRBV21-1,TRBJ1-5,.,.,CASSKGDGRGNQPQHF,TGTGCCAGCAGCAAAGGGGACGGGAGGGGCAATCAGCCCCAGCATTTT
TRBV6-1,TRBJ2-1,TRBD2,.,CASAERRGAEQFF,TGTGCCAGCGCCGAACGGCGGGGGGCCGAGCAGTTCTTC
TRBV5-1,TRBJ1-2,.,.,CASSPMAGYGYTF,TGCGCCAGCAGCCCGATGGCGGGCTATGGCTACACCTTC
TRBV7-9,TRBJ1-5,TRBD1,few,CASSATGGLNQPQHF,TGTGCCAGCAGCGCGACAGGGGGCCTGAATCAGCCCCAGCATTTT
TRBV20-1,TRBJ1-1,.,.,CSAKRENTEAFF,TGCAGTGCTAAAAGGGAGAACACTGAAGCTTTCTTT
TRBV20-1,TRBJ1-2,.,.,CSARDHQGYYGYTF,TGCAGTGCTAGAGATCACCAGGGGTACTATGGCTACACCTTC
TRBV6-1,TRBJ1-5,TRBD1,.,CASSGTGGNQPQHF,TGTGCCAGCAGTGGAACAGGGGGCAATCAGCCCCAGCATTTT
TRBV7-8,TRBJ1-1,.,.,CASSSNARSVPRNAEAFF,TGTGCCAGCAGCTCTAACGCGAGAAGCGTGCCGAGAAATGCTGAAGCTTTCTTT
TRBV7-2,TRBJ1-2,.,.,CASSPGQSYGYTF,TGTGCCAGCAGTCCAGGACAGAGCTATGGCTACACCTTC